The 27 T cell receptor beta chains given below trace back to one sample, sequenced in a study of cytomegalovirus exposure and HLA in healthy donors. PCR primers comprised 60 Vbeta and 13 Jbeta primers. Sequencing used immunoSEQ multiplex PCR; TCRdb keeps in-frame clones, though not all of them. The sample data list roughly 80,000 clones. The source material was PBMCs. Receptors originate from a man aged 50-59 years in good health and CMV-seronegative.

The rearrangement joins TRBV6-6 to TRBJ2-7; 8 positions agree with TRBD1. There are 13 residues in the CDR3. Germline V gene lookup returns CDR1 MNHNY and CDR2 SVGAGI (reference sequence). Trimming cost V 5 bases and J 2 bases; bases outside gene matches: 2. The DNA of the CDR3 is TGTGCCAGCAGTCGGGACAGGACCTACGAGCAGTACTTC. It specifies CASSRDRTYEQYF.

Concerning this clone itself: One end of the junction fails to match germline, which may point to a read error. CDR3 sequence: CASSLRQDNEKLLF. DNA for the CDR3: TGTGCCAGCAGCTTAAGACAGGATAATGAAAAACTGCTTTTT. This chain connects TRBV7-9 to TRBJ1-4, with D possibly being TRBD1 (6 bases). Germline values: CDR1 SEHNR, CDR2 FQNEAQ (reference sequence). The CDR3 sequence is 14 residues long.

The chain has TRBV14 and TRBJ2-3; D might be TRBD1 (5 bases). The germline CDR1 and CDR2 sequences are SGHDN and FVKESK. V was clipped by 4 bases and J by 0 bases, with 11 bases between them. The CDR3 contains 15 residues. The CDR3 loop is CASSPRQRSTDTQYF. The CDR3, as DNA: TGTGCCAGCAGCCCGAGACAGAGAAGCACAGATACGCAGTATTTT.

Concerning this clone: The identical CDR3 is also encoded by other nucleotide sequences in the sample. This chain joins TRBV7-3 and TRBJ1-2, with 9 nucleotides matching TRBD1. CDR3 size: 14 residues. V lost 4 bases and J lost 6; bases outside the gene matches: 6. CDR1 SGHTA and CDR2 FQGTGA come from the germline V gene. The CDR3 DNA reads as TGTGCCAGCAGCTCGGCCGGGACAGGGAATGGCTACACCTTC. The encoded protein is CASSSAGTGNGYTF.

The gene calls are TRBV6-5 and TRBJ2-3; TRBD2 is a possible D gene (6 bases). In germline, CDR1 is MNHEY, CDR2 SVGAGI. The CDR3 length is 13 residues. The ends were cut back, 7 bases at V and 1 base at J, with 9 bases in the middle. The CDR3 sequence: CASNPSGTDTQYF. The CDR3 coding sequence is TGTGCCAGCAATCCTAGCGGCACAGATACGCAGTATTTT.

The chain joins TRBV2 to TRBJ2-3; 9 bases are a match to TRBD1. Germline V gene data show CDR1 as SNHLY and CDR2 as FYNNEI. The ends lost 5 bases at V and 4 bases at J; junction bases unmatched: 4. The CDR3 spans 14 residues. CDR3 bases: TGTGCCAGCAGTTCGACAGGGGGTGCAGATACGCAGTATTTT. Amino acid sequence: CASSSTGGADTQYF.

The CDR3: CASSVYYRGLNEKLFF. In DNA form, the CDR3 reads TGTGCCAGCAGCGTATATTACAGGGGGCTAAATGAAAAACTGTTTTTT. The chain recombines TRBV9 with TRBJ1-4; TRBD1 matches 9 bases. V dropped 1 base and J dropped 5; count of bases not matched to a gene: 6. Germline V lookup: CDR1 SGDLS, CDR2 YYNGEE. This CDR3 spans 16 amino acids. The variable domain in full, completed from reference TRBV9 and TRBJ1-4, reads DSGVTQTPKHLITATGQRVTLRCSPRSGDLSVYWYQQSLDQGLQFLIQYYNGEERAKGNILERFSAQQFPDLHSELNLSSLELGDSALYFCASSVYYRGLNEKLFFGSGTQLSVL.

Concerning this clone: One end of the junction does not line up with germline, which may come from a read error. This sequence joins TRBV29-1 and TRBJ2-5; a weak D match, TRBD1 (6 bases). The J call may be wrong; the DNA end is better matched by TRBJ2-7. The germline gives CDR1 SQVTM, CDR2 ANQGSEA. The CDR3 totals 14 residues. The CDR3 region is CSVARQGFSDEQYF. CDR3 nucleotide sequence: TGCAGCGTTGCGCGTCAGGGGTTCTCCGACGAGCAGTACTTC.

The rearrangement links TRBV4-2 to TRBJ2-5; possible D gene TRBD1, 6 bases. The DNA end lines up better with TRBJ2-7; the J call may be wrong. This CDR3 region has 14 residues. Germline assignment: CDR1 LGHNA and CDR2 YNFKEQ. The CDR3 DNA reads as TGTGCCAGCAGCCAGAGGGACACAACCTACGAGCAGTACTTC. It encodes CASSQRDTTYEQYF.

V gene TRBV19 combines with J gene TRBJ2-3, with 10 bases lining up with TRBD1. V shed 5 bases, J shed 1 base, and the junction held 9 bases outside the gene matches. The CDR3 runs to 17 residues. Germline V CDR1 and CDR2: LNHDA, SQIVND (reference sequence). The CDR3 DNA reads TGTGCCAGTAGTGCAAGACAGGGGGCTGGTGGCACAGATACGCAGTATTTT. Amino acids: CASSARQGAGGTDTQYF.

V gene TRBV5-1 combines with J gene TRBJ2-5, with D perhaps matching TRBD1 (6 bases). Trimming stripped 3 bases from V and 1 base from J, with 10 bases between. The CDR3 runs to 14 residues. Per germline, CDR1 SGHRS and CDR2 YFSETQ. CDR3 sequence: CASSSGQLQETQYF. The CDR3 region has the DNA TGCGCCAGCAGCTCAGGACAGCTCCAAGAGACCCAGTACTTC.

V usage is TRBV6-1 and J usage is TRBJ2-5; 7 bases agree with TRBD1. The CDR3 runs to 14 residues. Germline CDR1 MNHNS, CDR2 SASEGT. J gave up 2 bases and V 6 bases, and 6 bases lay outside the gene matches. The CDR3 is CASSRGQHQETQYF. Here the CDR3 DNA reads TGTGCCAGCAGCAGGGGACAGCATCAAGAGACCCAGTACTTC.

This rearrangement joins TRBV6-6 to TRBJ1-2; a weak D match, TRBD1 (5 bases). V lost 1 base and J 3 bases, leaving 15 bases between the germline ends. CDR1 is MNHNY, CDR2 SVGAGI, per germline (reference sequence). This CDR3 is built from 16 residues. The DNA for the CDR3 is TGTGCCAGCAGTTACTTGTTCCAGGGAGGCGACTATGGCTACACCTTC. Amino acids: CASSYLFQGGDYGYTF.

The rearrangement links TRBV6-1 to TRBJ1-1; D is unresolved. V gave up 3 bases and J gave up 6 bases, with 11 bases separating them. CDR1 MNHNS and CDR2 SASEGT come from the germline V gene. CDR3 size: 13 residues. CDR3 DNA sequence: TGTGCCAGCAGTGAGGGCGTGGCAGCTGAAGCTTTCTTT. Protein: CASSEGVAAEAFF.

The chain carries TRBV28 and TRBJ1-2; TRBD1 matches 10 bases. The CDR3 runs to 15 residues. With 4 bases clipped from V and 5 bases from J, the junction kept 7 bases outside the gene matches. Per germline, CDR1 MDHEN and CDR2 SYDVKM. CDR3 in amino acids: CASSSGQGLWYGYTF. The CDR3 DNA sequence: TGTGCCAGCAGTTCGGGACAGGGGTTATGGTATGGCTACACCTTC.

The V and J genes are TRBV6-4 and TRBJ1-1, with D maybe TRBD1 (6 bases). This CDR3 is built from 16 residues. V was trimmed by 4 bases and J by 5 bases, leaving 20 bases between them. Germline V gene sequence: CDR1 MRHNA, CDR2 SNTAGT. The CDR3 DNA sequence: TGTGCCAGCAGTGGGGTTCAGGGGAAAGTCGGGACTGAAGCTTTCTTT. It yields the protein CASSGVQGKVGTEAFF.

This chain connects TRBV2 to TRBJ1-4, with 8 bases that match TRBD1. This CDR3 is built from 15 residues. The V gene end was trimmed by 2 bases and the J gene end by 5 bases; junction bases not matched to a gene: 4. Germline V CDR1 and CDR2: SNHLY, FYNNEI. CDR3 nucleotide sequence: TGTGCCAGCAGTGAACGACAGGGGCGGAATGAAAAACTGTTTTTT. Protein sequence: CASSERQGRNEKLFF.

This chain links TRBV28 with TRBJ2-4; 11 positions agree with TRBD1. V dropped 5 bases and J dropped 7; count of bases not matched to a gene: 7. Germline CDR1 is MDHEN and CDR2 is SYDVKM. The CDR3 covers 15 residues. DNA of the CDR3: TGTGCCAGCAGTCCTTACCGGGACAGGGGGAACATTCAGTACTTC. It encodes CASSPYRDRGNIQYF.

The V and J genes are TRBV5-1 and TRBJ2-3; D uncertain. Germline assignment: CDR1 SGHRS and CDR2 YFSETQ. The CDR3 consists of 15 residues. V dropped 0 bases and J dropped 6 bases, with 14 bases sitting between them. CDR3 nucleotide sequence: TGCGCCAGCAGCTTGGGGCAGATATCCGGGGATACGCAGTATTTT. Translation gives CASSLGQISGDTQYF. The entire variable domain, with the rest obtained from reference TRBV5-1 and TRBJ2-3, is as follows: KAGVTQTPRYLIKTRGQQVTLSCSPISGHRSVSWYQQTPGQGLQFLFEYFSETQRNKGNFPGRFSGRQFSNSRSEMNVSTLELGDSALYLCASSLGQISGDTQYFGPGTRLTVL.

The chain recombines TRBV4-3 with TRBJ2-7; TRBD1 is a possible D gene (6 bases). From germline, CDR1 is LGHNA and CDR2 YSLEER. The length of the CDR3 is 17 residues. Trimming pared 0 bases from V and 6 bases from J, leaving 21 bases between. The CDR3 is CASSQDRARGMRAEQYF. CDR3 in DNA: TGCGCCAGCAGCCAAGATAGGGCAAGGGGGATGCGCGCCGAGCAGTACTTC.

The chain couples TRBV30 to TRBJ2-3, with 11 bases matching TRBD1. Germline trimming cut 5 bases from V and 5 bases from J; bases unmatched to any gene: 12. The CDR3 consists of 16 residues. The germline V gene has CDR1 GTSNPN and CDR2 SVGIG (reference sequence). CDR3 nucleotides: TGTGCCTGGCTCCCCTGGGACAGGGGGGACAAAGATACGCAGTATTTT. The encoded protein is CAWLPWDRGDKDTQYF.

The chain employs TRBV11-2 and TRBJ2-2; D is perhaps TRBD1 (5 bases). CDR1 and CDR2 from the germline V gene are SGHAT and FQNNGV. This CDR3 region has 16 residues. Trimming took off 3 bases at V and 1 base at J, with 12 bases between the two ends. The CDR3 nucleotides read TGTGCCAGCAGCTTGTCAGAACAGGTGAACACCGGGGAGCTGTTTTTT. This gives the protein CASSLSEQVNTGELFF.

This CDR3 is CASSQVRTGMGSPLHF. The CDR3 DNA reads TGCGCCAGCAGCCAAGTGAGGACAGGGATGGGTTCACCCCTCCACTTT. The chain employs TRBV4-3 and TRBJ1-6, with TRBD1 identical over 8 bases. CDR3 length: 16 residues. From germline, CDR1 is LGHNA and CDR2 YSLEER. V lost 1 base to trimming and J lost 9 bases; unmatched junction nucleotides: 8.

In regard to this clone: A junction end diverges from the germline sequence, so it may reflect a read error. The chain links TRBV19 to TRBJ1-5, with 7 bases matching TRBD1. The V gene's germline CDR1 is LNHDA and CDR2 SQIVND (reference sequence). This CDR3 spans 14 amino acids. In DNA, the CDR3 is TGTGCCACTAGTTCGACAGGGCCCCTTCAGCCCCAGCATTTT. Protein: CATSSTGPLQPQHF.

This chain connects TRBV5-1 to TRBJ2-1; 10 bases match TRBD2. CDR3 length equals 16 residues. V gave up 3 bases and J gave up 1 base; unmatched junction bases: 4. CDR1 is SGHRS, CDR2 YFSETQ, per germline. In DNA, the CDR3 is TGCGCCAGCAGCTCGACTAGCGGGTTTTCCTACAATGAGCAGTTCTTC. Amino acid sequence: CASSSTSGFSYNEQFF.

The chain carries TRBV5-1 and TRBJ1-6; 8 bases are shared with TRBD1. The trim removed 4 bases at V and 0 bases at J, leaving 9 bases unmatched. Germline V CDR1 and CDR2: SGHRS, YFSETQ. This CDR3 region has 18 residues. The CDR3 protein is CASSLMRTGSSYNSPLHF. CDR3 nucleotides: TGCGCCAGCAGCCTCATGCGGACAGGGAGCTCCTATAATTCACCCCTCCACTTT.

This chain uses TRBV7-3 with TRBJ2-1; a weak D match, TRBD1 (5 bases). Deletions cut 4 bases from V and 1 base from J, with 11 bases between. This CDR3 has 15 residues. CDR1 is SGHTA and CDR2 is FQGTGA in the germline V gene. For the CDR3, the DNA is TGTGCCAGCAGCTATATAGACAGTTCCTACAATGAGCAGTTCTTC. As protein: CASSYIDSSYNEQFF.